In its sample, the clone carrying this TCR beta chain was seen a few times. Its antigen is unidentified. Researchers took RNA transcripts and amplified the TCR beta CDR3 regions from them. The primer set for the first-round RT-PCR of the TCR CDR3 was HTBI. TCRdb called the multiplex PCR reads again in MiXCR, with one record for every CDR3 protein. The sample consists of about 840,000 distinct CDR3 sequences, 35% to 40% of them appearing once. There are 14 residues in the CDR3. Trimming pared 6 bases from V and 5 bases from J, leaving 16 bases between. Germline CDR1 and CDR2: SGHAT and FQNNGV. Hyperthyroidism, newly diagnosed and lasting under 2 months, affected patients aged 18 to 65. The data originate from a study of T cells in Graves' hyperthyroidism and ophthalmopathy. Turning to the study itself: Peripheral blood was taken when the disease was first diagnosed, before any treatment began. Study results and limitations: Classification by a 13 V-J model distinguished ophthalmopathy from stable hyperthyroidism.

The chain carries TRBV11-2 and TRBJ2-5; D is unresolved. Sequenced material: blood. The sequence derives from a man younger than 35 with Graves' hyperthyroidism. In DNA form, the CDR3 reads TGTGCCAGCAGTTTTGGACGGGTTCGGGAGACCCAGTACTTC. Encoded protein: CASSFGRVRETQYF. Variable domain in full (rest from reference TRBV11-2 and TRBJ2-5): EAGVAQSPRYKIIEKRQSVAFWCNPISGHATLYWYQQILGQGPKLLIQFQNNGVVDDSQLPKDRFSAERLKGVDSTLKIQPAKLEDSAVYLCASSFGRVRETQYFGPGTRLLVL.